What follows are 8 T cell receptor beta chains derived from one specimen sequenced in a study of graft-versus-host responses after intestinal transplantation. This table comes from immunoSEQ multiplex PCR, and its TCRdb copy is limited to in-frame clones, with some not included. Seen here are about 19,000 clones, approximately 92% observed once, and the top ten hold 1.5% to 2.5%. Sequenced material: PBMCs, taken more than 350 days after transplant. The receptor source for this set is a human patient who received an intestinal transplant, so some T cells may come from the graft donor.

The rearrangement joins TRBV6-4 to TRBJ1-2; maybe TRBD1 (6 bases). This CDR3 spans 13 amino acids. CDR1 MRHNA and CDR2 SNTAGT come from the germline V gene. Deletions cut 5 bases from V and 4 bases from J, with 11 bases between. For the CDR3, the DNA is TGTGCCAGCAGTTCTGGACAGTCCTATGGCTACACCTTC. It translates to CASSSGQSYGYTF.

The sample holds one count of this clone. CDR3 nucleotide sequence: TGCGCCAGTCGCGGGACTAGCGGGGCAAACCAAGAGACCCAGTACTTC. It encodes CASRGTSGANQETQYF. The chain combines TRBV4-1 with TRBJ2-5; 13 positions match TRBD2. With 9 bases clipped from V and 0 bases from J, the junction kept 7 bases outside the gene matches. The CDR3 contains 16 residues. Germline V gives CDR1 MGHRA, CDR2 YSYEKL.

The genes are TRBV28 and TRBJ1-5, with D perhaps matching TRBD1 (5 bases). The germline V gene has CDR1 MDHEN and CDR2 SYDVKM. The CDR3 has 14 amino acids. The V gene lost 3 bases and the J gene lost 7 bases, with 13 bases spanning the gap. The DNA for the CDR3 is TGTGCCAGCAGTTTCTCGAGGGGAGTCCAGCCCCAGCATTTT. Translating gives CASSFSRGVQPQHF.

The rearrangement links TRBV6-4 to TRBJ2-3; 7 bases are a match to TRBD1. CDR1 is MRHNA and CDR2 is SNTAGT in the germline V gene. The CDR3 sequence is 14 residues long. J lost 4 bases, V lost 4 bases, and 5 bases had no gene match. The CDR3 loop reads CASSVRQGADTQYF. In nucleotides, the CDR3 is TGTGCCAGCAGTGTAAGGCAGGGGGCAGATACGCAGTATTTT.

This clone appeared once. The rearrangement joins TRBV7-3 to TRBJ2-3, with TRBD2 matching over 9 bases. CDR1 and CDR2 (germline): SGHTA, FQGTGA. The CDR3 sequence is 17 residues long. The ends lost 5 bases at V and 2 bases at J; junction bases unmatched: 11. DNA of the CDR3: TGTGCCAGCAGCCGTGAGGTTGCGGGGGGGGACACAGATACGCAGTATTTT. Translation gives CASSREVAGGDTDTQYF.

The CDR3 DNA follows: TGCGCCAGCAGCCCCACAGTAGCTACCGAGCAGTACTTC. The encoded protein is CASSPTVATEQYF. The chain recombines TRBV5-1 with TRBJ2-7; D is unclear. V lost 4 bases, J lost 6 bases, and 14 bases lay in between. The CDR3 is 13 amino acids. Germline V lookup: CDR1 SGHRS, CDR2 YFSETQ. The variable domain in full, completed from reference TRBV5-1 and TRBJ2-7, reads KAGVTQTPRYLIKTRGQQVTLSCSPISGHRSVSWYQQTPGQGLQFLFEYFSETQRNKGNFPGRFSGRQFSNSRSEMNVSTLELGDSALYLCASSPTVATEQYFGPGTRLTVT.

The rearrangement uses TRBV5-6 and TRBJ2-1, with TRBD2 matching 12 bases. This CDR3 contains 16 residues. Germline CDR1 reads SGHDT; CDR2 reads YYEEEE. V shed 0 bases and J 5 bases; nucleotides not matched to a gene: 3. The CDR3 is CASSLVGLAGNNEQFF. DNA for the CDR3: TGTGCCAGCAGCTTGGTAGGACTAGCGGGAAACAATGAGCAGTTCTTC.

CDR3 in amino acids: CASSPGGDAKPQHF. The DNA for the CDR3 is TGTGCCAGCAGCCCCGGAGGGGACGCAAAGCCCCAGCATTTT. The chain combines TRBV28 with TRBJ1-5; D possibly corresponds to TRBD1 (5 bases). CDR1 is MDHEN, CDR2 SYDVKM, per germline. Trimming cost V 6 bases and J 8 bases, with 17 bases left between them. This CDR3 is built from 14 residues.